These 22 T cell receptor beta chains share one sample of origin, sequenced in a study of cytomegalovirus exposure and HLA in healthy donors. PCR primers comprised 60 Vbeta and 13 Jbeta primers. Sequencing was performed with immunoSEQ multiplex PCR; in TCRdb, only in-frame clones are kept and a portion is missing. The sample contains some 190,000 clones, more than 70% of which appear only once. Sequenced material: PBMCs. These TCRs come from a girl between 5 and 17 years old in good health and CMV-seropositive.

This clone was counted only a few times. The chain carries TRBV29-1 and TRBJ2-3; 7 bases line up with TRBD1. The CDR3 contains 14 residues. Germline-derived CDR1 and CDR2 are SQVTM and ANQGSEA. After removal of 5 bases from V and 2 bases from J, the junction contained 7 bases not matched to a gene. This CDR3 is CSVRTGAYTDTQYF. As DNA, the CDR3 is TGCAGCGTTCGGACAGGAGCCTACACAGATACGCAGTATTTT.

The genes are TRBV2 and TRBJ1-1; 8 bases map to TRBD1. V dropped 7 bases and J dropped 1; count of bases not matched to a gene: 5. There are 14 residues in the CDR3. Germline CDR1 SNHLY, CDR2 FYNNEI. The CDR3 DNA reads TGTGCCAGCACCTCCGGGACAGGGAACACTGAAGCTTTCTTT. Protein product: CASTSGTGNTEAFF.

This chain links TRBV11-2 with TRBJ1-1; D uncertain. Germline V gene sequence: CDR1 SGHAT, CDR2 FQNNGV. CDR3 length: 12 amino acids. V dropped 0 bases and J dropped 6 bases, with 5 bases sitting between them. The CDR3 region has the DNA TGTGCCAGCAGCTTAGATGTCGCTGAAGCTTTCTTT. Translated: CASSLDVAEAFF.

Notes on this clone: A junction boundary mismatches the germline segment, possibly from a read error. This rearrangement joins TRBV7-7 to TRBJ2-5, with TRBD2 as a possible D gene (5 bases). The CDR3 sequence is 13 residues long. CDR1 SSHAT and CDR2 FNYEAQ come from the germline V gene (reference sequence). The DNA of the CDR3 is TGTGCTAGCAGCCCCGGACCTGCGGGGACCCAGTACTTC. Translating gives CASSPGPAGTQYF.

This clone has a single count. V is TRBV6-5 and J is TRBJ2-3, with a weak D call TRBD2 (6 bases). Germline V gives CDR1 MNHEY, CDR2 SVGAGI. The CDR3 extends over 15 amino acids. Trimming left V 7 bases short and J 2 bases short, with 16 bases between. CDR3 loop: CASTIRDSNTDTQYF. The CDR3 coding sequence is TGTGCCAGCACCATCCGGGACTCAAACACAGATACGCAGTATTTT.

The gene calls are TRBV11-2 and TRBJ2-2, with 7 positions matching TRBD1. The CDR3 runs to 14 residues. Germline CDR1 and CDR2: SGHAT and FQNNGV. V shed 4 bases and J 3 bases; nucleotides not matched to a gene: 2. The CDR3 is CASSYDRDTGELFF. The DNA of the CDR3 is TGTGCCAGCAGCTACGACAGGGACACCGGGGAGCTGTTTTTT.

This clone came up a few times. This chain uses TRBV19 with TRBJ1-5; 8 positions agree with TRBD1. This CDR3 has 16 amino acids. Germline assignment: CDR1 LNHDA and CDR2 SQIVND (reference sequence). With V trimmed by 5 bases and J by 7 bases, 13 bases remained unmatched. The CDR3 protein is CASSGEVYRGDQPQHF. The DNA of the CDR3 is TGTGCCAGTAGTGGTGAGGTGTACAGGGGGGACCAGCCCCAGCATTTT. Drawing the rest from reference TRBV19 and TRBJ1-5, the complete variable domain is DGGITQSPKYLFRKEGQNVTLSCEQNLNHDAMYWYRQDPGQGLRLIYYSQIVNDFQKGDIAEGYSVSREKKESFPLTVTSAQKNPTAFYLCASSGEVYRGDQPQHFGDGTRLSIL.

The chain uses TRBV5-1 and TRBJ1-3; weak D call: TRBD1 (5 bases). The V gene lost 3 bases and the J gene lost 5 bases, with 21 bases spanning the gap. The germline V gene encodes CDR1 SGHRS and CDR2 YFSETQ. The length of the CDR3 is 17 residues. For the CDR3, the DNA is TGCGCCAGCAGCTCAGTGGGGTCGGGGGGAAGTCGAAACACCATATATTTT. Its translation is CASSSVGSGGSRNTIYF.

This chain joins TRBV4-3 and TRBJ2-3; the match to TRBD2 covers 10 bases. After removal of 0 bases from V and 5 bases from J, the junction contained 11 bases not matched to a gene. CDR1 is LGHNA, CDR2 YSLEER, per germline. The CDR3 is 18 amino acids. This CDR3 reads CASSQEATSGMNVDTQYF. The CDR3 DNA reads TGCGCCAGCAGCCAAGAGGCAACTAGCGGGATGAATGTAGATACGCAGTATTTT.

The chain employs TRBV2 and TRBJ1-1; D unresolved. The CDR3 spans 13 residues. Germline V gene sequence: CDR1 SNHLY, CDR2 FYNNEI. V shed 6 bases and J shed 2 bases, with 10 bases lying between them. The CDR3: CASRVSENTEAFF. CDR3 DNA: TGTGCCAGCAGGGTATCAGAAAACACTGAAGCTTTCTTT.

This chain links TRBV10-1 with TRBJ1-1; 7 nucleotides align to TRBD1. The trim removed 5 bases at V and 4 bases at J, leaving 4 bases unmatched. There are 13 residues in the CDR3. Germline assignment: CDR1 WNHNN and CDR2 SYGVQD (reference sequence). The CDR3 bases are TGCGCCAGCAGTAAGACAGGGCCCACTGAAGCTTTCTTT. Translation gives CASSKTGPTEAFF.

The CDR3 DNA sequence: TGTGCCTGGAGTGCAACCTGGGGGGGACTCTACACCTTC. Residues: CAWSATWGGLYTF. This sequence joins TRBV30 and TRBJ1-2; TRBD1 is a possible D gene (5 bases). Trimming took 1 base from V and 10 from J, leaving 16 bases between them. The CDR3 is made up of 13 amino acids. Germline V gene lookup returns CDR1 GTSNPN and CDR2 SVGIG (reference sequence).

This clone showed up just once. V is TRBV5-1 and J is TRBJ2-3, with 9 bases that match TRBD1. There are 16 residues in the CDR3. The germline CDR1 and CDR2 sequences are SGHRS and YFSETQ. V lost 4 bases and J lost 4; bases outside the gene matches: 10. CDR3 in amino acids: CASSARDRVGADTQYF. The CDR3 DNA reads TGCGCCAGCAGCGCTCGGGACAGGGTAGGGGCAGATACGCAGTATTTT.

The chain has TRBV27 and TRBJ2-7; 14 nucleotides match TRBD2. The V gene end was trimmed by 0 bases and the J gene end by 0 bases; junction bases not matched to a gene: 10. The CDR3 totals 20 residues. The germline V gene encodes CDR1 MNHEY and CDR2 SMNVEV (reference sequence). In DNA, the CDR3 is TGTGCCAGCAGTTTATCGTGGGAAACCGGGACTAGCGGGGGCTCCTACGAGCAGTACTTC. Residues: CASSLSWETGTSGGSYEQYF.

The chain joins TRBV30 to TRBJ2-7; 7 bases fit TRBD2. The ends lost 4 bases at V and 0 bases at J; junction bases unmatched: 3. The CDR3 runs 13 residues. From germline, CDR1 is GTSNPN and CDR2 SVGIG (reference sequence). CDR3: CAWMAGVSYEQYF. The DNA of the CDR3 is TGTGCCTGGATGGCGGGAGTCTCCTACGAGCAGTACTTC.

V gene TRBV11-1 combines with J gene TRBJ2-5; weak D call: TRBD2 (5 bases). V lost 1 base to trimming and J lost 1 base, with 10 bases between them. CDR1 is SGHAT, CDR2 FQDESV, per germline (reference sequence). This CDR3 region has 15 residues. Here the CDR3 DNA reads TGTGCCAGCAGCTTAGTTGTCGGACTCCAAGAGACCCAGTACTTC. Encoded protein: CASSLVVGLQETQYF.

The chain couples TRBV5-1 to TRBJ1-3; D gene uncertain. The CDR3 runs 15 residues. The germline gives CDR1 SGHRS, CDR2 YFSETQ. V shed 0 bases and J shed 4 bases, with 11 bases lying between them. The DNA of the CDR3 is TGCGCCAGCAGCTTGGACTTACTTCTCGGAAACACCATATATTTT. Its translation: CASSLDLLLGNTIYF.

The V and J genes are TRBV4-3 and TRBJ2-7; 9 positions match TRBD2. CDR1 and CDR2 (germline): LGHNA, YSLEER. V was pared by 0 bases and J by 7 bases, with 7 bases of the junction left unmatched. The CDR3 covers 15 residues. The CDR3 nucleotides are TGCGCCAGCAGCCAAGATCGCGGGAGGGCTCGGGAGCAGTACTTC. Translated, it gives CASSQDRGRAREQYF.

This clone was picked up a small number of times. The V and J genes are TRBV7-9 and TRBJ1-2; 8 bases line up with TRBD1. Per the germline V gene, CDR1 is SEHNR and CDR2 is FQNEAQ (reference sequence). Trimming took 3 bases from V and 2 from J; bases not matched to a gene: 2. The CDR3 contains 14 residues. CDR3 nucleotide sequence: TGTGCCAGCAGCTTTACAGGGGGGAACTATGGCTACACCTTC. Its translation: CASSFTGGNYGYTF.

This clone appeared once. This chain links TRBV7-9 with TRBJ2-5; D is possibly TRBD2 (6 bases). V lost 5 bases and J 5 bases, leaving 18 bases between the germline ends. Germline lookup yields CDR1 SEHNR and CDR2 FQNEAQ (reference sequence). CDR3 length equals 15 residues. As DNA, the CDR3 is TGTGCCAGCAGCCCGAAATCGGGAGTCTGGGAGACCCAGTACTTC. This codes for CASSPKSGVWETQYF. The full variable domain, rest sourced from reference TRBV7-9 and TRBJ2-5, is DTGVSQNPRHKITKRGQNVTFRCDPISEHNRLYWYRQTLGQGPEFLTYFQNEAQLEKSRLLSDRFSAERPKGSFSTLEIQRTEQGDSAMYLCASSPKSGVWETQYFGPGTRLLVL.

The genes are TRBV19 and TRBJ1-5; D remains ambiguous. V gave up 5 bases and J gave up 3 bases, with 11 bases separating them. The CDR3 has 14 residues. Germline V gives CDR1 LNHDA, CDR2 SQIVND (reference sequence). The CDR3 reads CASSSAGHNQPQHF. The CDR3 region has the DNA TGTGCCAGTAGTTCGGCAGGCCACAATCAGCCCCAGCATTTT.

The rearrangement joins TRBV2 to TRBJ1-2; the D is unclear. The CDR3 is 15 amino acids. The germline CDR1 and CDR2 sequences are SNHLY and FYNNEI. The V end was cut by 4 bases, the J end by 5 bases, with 17 bases between. CDR3 sequence reads: CASSVVKRSDYGYTF. CDR3 nucleotides: TGTGCCAGCAGTGTGGTAAAGCGCAGTGATTATGGCTACACCTTC. The variable domain in full, completed from reference TRBV2 and TRBJ1-2, reads EPEVTQTPSHQVTQMGQEVILRCVPISNHLYFYWYRQILGQKVEFLVSFYNNEISEKSEIFDDQFSVERPDGSNFTLKIRSTKLEDSAMYFCASSVVKRSDYGYTFGSGTRLTVV.